This T cell receptor (beta chain) derives from a study of blood T cell repertoires in COVID-19. Using immunoSEQ multiplex PCR, the repertoire was profiled, and TCRdb retains in-frame clones only, with some absent. The data contain about 14,000 clones, 90% of them seen just once; the ten biggest clones take up over 8%. The CDR3 covers 14 residues. Losses at the gene ends were 3 bases for V and 1 base for J; bases not matched to a gene: 0. The germline V gene has CDR1 KGHSH and CDR2 LQKENI. The sample consisted of peripheral blood. The rearrangement uses TRBV18 and TRBJ2-4; 7 bases are shared with TRBD1. The sequence came from a human donor in a cohort sampled during active COVID-19. The CDR3: CASSPDRAKNIQYF. DNA of the CDR3: TGTGCCAGCTCACCGGACAGGGCCAAAAACATTCAGTACTTC. Combining the CDR3 with reference TRBV18 and TRBJ2-4 gives the whole variable domain NAGVMQNPRHLVRRRGQEARLRCSPMKGHSHVYWYRQLPEEGLKFMVYLQKENIIDESGMPKERFSAEFPKEGPSILRIQQVVRGDSAAYFCASSPDRAKNIQYFGAGTRLSVL.